What follows are 27 T cell receptor beta chains derived from one specimen sequenced in a study of control samples from healthy donors and cancer patients. The data were produced by immunoSEQ multiplex PCR, yet TCRdb's version contains in-frame clones alone and is incomplete. The sample has about 120,000 clones; approximately 90% are singletons. The sample was blood. The origin of the receptors is a young man in good health.

The J gene is TRBJ2-7, the V gene TRBV25-1; D uncertain. The CDR3 runs to 15 residues. Germline V gene lookup returns CDR1 MGHDK and CDR2 SYGVNS. Trimming cost V 3 bases and J 2 bases, with 14 bases left between them. The CDR3 coding sequence is TGTGCCAGCAGTGACACGGCGGCTTTACCCTACGAGCAGTACTTC. It yields the protein CASSDTAALPYEQYF.

As concerns this clone: A junction boundary mismatches the germline segment, possibly from a read error. This chain links TRBV20-1 with TRBJ2-1, with 11 positions matching TRBD2. Germline V lookup: CDR1 DFQATT, CDR2 SNEGSKA (reference sequence). The CDR3 spans 13 residues. The CDR3: CSASLAGGNEQFF. CDR3 in DNA: TGCAGTGCTAGTTTAGCGGGGGGGAATGAACAGTTCTTC.

The gene calls are TRBV5-1 and TRBJ1-5; the match to TRBD1 covers 7 bases. The length of the CDR3 is 14 residues. From germline, CDR1 is SGHRS and CDR2 YFSETQ. The ends lost 3 bases at V and 6 bases at J; junction bases unmatched: 6. The CDR3 sequence: CASSSGGQGQPQHF. CDR3 sequence (DNA): TGCGCCAGCAGCTCAGGGGGGCAAGGTCAGCCCCAGCATTTT.

The chain carries TRBV25-1 and TRBJ1-1; TRBD1 might be the D (5 bases). V lost 6 bases and J lost 4, with 18 bases in between. Germline assignment: CDR1 MGHDK and CDR2 SYGVNS. CDR3 length: 15 amino acids. The CDR3 loop reads CASRGGGGGGTEAFF. The CDR3 coding sequence is TGTGCCAGCAGGGGTGGTGGGGGGGGTGGCACTGAAGCTTTCTTT.

Details on this clone: The sample has other DNA sequences that encode this CDR3 too. The chain has TRBV5-1 and TRBJ1-6; 8 bases line up with TRBD1. Germline CDR1 is SGHRS and CDR2 is YFSETQ. The CDR3 totals 15 residues. The J segment lost 6 bases and the V segment lost 4 bases, leaving 6 bases of the junction unmatched. The CDR3 sequence is CASSLWTGSNSPLHF. CDR3 nucleotides: TGCGCCAGCAGCCTTTGGACAGGGTCTAATTCACCCCTCCACTTT.

The V and J genes are TRBV6-5 and TRBJ2-7; D gene uncertain. This CDR3 region has 11 residues. The V end was cut by 5 bases, the J end by 5 bases, with 7 bases between. CDR1 is MNHEY and CDR2 is SVGAGI in the germline V gene. The CDR3 region is CASSQWDEQYV. In DNA form, the CDR3 reads TGTGCCAGCAGTCAGTGGGACGAGCAGTACGTC.

CDR3: CASSPVPNYGYTF. In nucleotides, the CDR3 is TGTGCCAGTTCCCCAGTCCCCAACTATGGCTACACCTTC. The chain employs TRBV19 and TRBJ1-2; no firm D call. Germline V gives CDR1 LNHDA, CDR2 SQIVND (reference sequence). The CDR3 covers 13 residues. V dropped 8 bases and J dropped 2 bases, with 12 bases sitting between them.

This clone was recorded a few times. The chain recombines TRBV10-1 with TRBJ1-6; TRBD1 agrees at 8 bases. The J segment lost 8 bases and the V segment lost 7 bases, leaving 13 bases of the junction unmatched. There are 16 residues in the CDR3. Germline V gene lookup returns CDR1 WNHNN and CDR2 SYGVQD (reference sequence). The CDR3 region has the DNA TGCGCCAGCATGCGGACAGGGCGGACCTCTTATTCACCCCTCCACTTT. Protein: CASMRTGRTSYSPLHF.

On this clone: It is unclear where the CDR3 begins or ends on the DNA, so no DNA is shown, and the CDR3 is as TCRdb lists it. V and J are TRBV27 and TRBJ2-1; TRBD1 reflects the table's D call only, with no check against the DNA. The CDR3 is 14 amino acids long, termini counted. Germline lookup yields CDR1 MNHEY and CDR2 SMNVEV (reference sequence). This CDR3 is CASSWGQGARVWFF.

J is TRBJ1-1 and V is TRBV30, with D possibly TRBD1 on 6 matching bases. The CDR3 is 15 residues long. Trimming pared 2 bases from V and 1 base from J, leaving 14 bases between. Germline CDR1 reads GTSNPN; CDR2 reads SVGIG (reference sequence). The CDR3 sequence: CAWSLGGRANTEAFF. Written as DNA, the CDR3 is TGTGCCTGGAGTTTGGGGGGCAGGGCGAACACTGAAGCTTTCTTT.

The V gene is TRBV30, the J gene TRBJ2-7; a possible D gene is TRBD1 (6 bases). This CDR3 is 13 amino acids long. V was clipped by 5 bases and J by 5 bases, with 16 bases between them. Germline V lookup: CDR1 GTSNPN, CDR2 SVGIG (reference sequence). The CDR3, as DNA: TGTGCCTGGTCGTCCGGGACACCAAACGAGCAGTACTTC. Protein: CAWSSGTPNEQYF. The full variable domain, in which reference TRBV30 and TRBJ2-7 provide the parts outside the CDR3, is SQTIHQWPATLVQPVGSPLSLECTVEGTSNPNLYWYRQAAGRGLQLLFYSVGIGQISSEVPQNLSASRPQDRQFILSSKKLLLSDSGFYLCAWSSGTPNEQYFGPGTRLTVT.

The gene calls are TRBV29-1 and TRBJ2-5; D gene uncertain. Deletions cut 5 bases from V and 0 bases from J, with 10 bases between. From germline, CDR1 is SQVTM and CDR2 ANQGSEA. This CDR3 is 13 amino acids long. CDR3 in DNA: TGCAGCGTTTCCTCCGGATACCAAGAGACCCAGTACTTC. As protein: CSVSSGYQETQYF.

The V and J genes are TRBV19 and TRBJ2-7, with D perhaps given as TRBD1 or TRBD2 (5 bases each). The CDR3 is 14 amino acids. V lost 3 bases to trimming and J lost 2 bases, with 11 bases between them. Germline-derived CDR1 and CDR2 are LNHDA and SQIVND (reference sequence). CDR3 protein: CASSIPGRPYEQYV. The CDR3 coding sequence is TGTGCCAGTAGTATTCCGGGACGGCCCTACGAGCAGTACGTC.

CDR3 DNA: TGTGCCAGCAGCCCGGGACTCCAAGAGACCCAGTACTTC. Encoded protein: CASSPGLQETQYF. The rearrangement uses TRBV11-2 and TRBJ2-5; D perhaps matches TRBD2 (6 bases). Trimming stripped 5 bases from V and 1 base from J, with 8 bases between. CDR1 and CDR2 from the germline V gene are SGHAT and FQNNGV. CDR3 length: 13 residues.

The chain links TRBV2 to TRBJ2-2, with 8 nucleotides matching TRBD1. CDR1 is SNHLY and CDR2 is FYNNEI in the germline V gene. The CDR3 extends over 15 amino acids. J gave up 6 bases and V 4 bases, and 7 bases lay outside the gene matches. The CDR3 sequence: CASSVGRGHAGELFF. The CDR3 DNA reads as TGTGCCAGCAGTGTGGGCAGGGGGCACGCCGGGGAGCTGTTTTTT.

The V call is TRBV11-3, the J call TRBJ2-1; 7 bases are shared with TRBD2. CDR1 is SGHNT and CDR2 is YENEEA in the germline V gene. This CDR3 comprises 15 residues. V lost 5 bases and J lost 0; bases outside the gene matches: 4. The CDR3 spells CASSLGTISYNEQFF. The CDR3 DNA reads as TGTGCCAGCAGCCTGGGGACTATCTCCTACAATGAGCAGTTCTTC.

This rearrangement joins TRBV5-1 to TRBJ2-2, with a tentative D call TRBD2 (5 bases). Trimming cost V 0 bases and J 6 bases, with 9 bases left between them. Germline CDR1 SGHRS, CDR2 YFSETQ. There are 14 residues in the CDR3. DNA for the CDR3: TGCGCCAGCAGCTTGGTCGGTAGCGCCGGGGAGCTGTTTTTT. It is translated as CASSLVGSAGELFF.

The chain carries TRBV5-1 and TRBJ2-2; a possible D gene is TRBD2 (6 bases). CDR3 length: 14 amino acids. The germline V and J ends were trimmed by 4 bases and 2 bases, with 9 bases remaining between them. CDR1 is SGHRS and CDR2 is YFSETQ in the germline V gene. DNA of the CDR3: TGCGCCAGCAGCGGACTACTCAACACCGGGGAGCTGTTTTTT. Translated, it gives CASSGLLNTGELFF.

The rearrangement links TRBV5-1 to TRBJ1-2; weak D call: TRBD1 (6 bases). Germline CDR1 reads SGHRS; CDR2 reads YFSETQ. This CDR3 comprises 18 residues. Trimming took off 1 base at V and 2 bases at J, with 21 bases between the two ends. The CDR3 sequence is CASSLTTLRQEHNYGYTF. The CDR3 coding sequence is TGCGCCAGCAGCTTGACCACCCTGCGACAGGAGCACAACTATGGCTACACCTTC.

This rearrangement joins TRBV5-5 to TRBJ2-1, with D uncertain. V dropped 3 bases and J dropped 4 bases, with 8 bases sitting between them. Germline V gene lookup returns CDR1 SGHKS and CDR2 YYEKEE (reference sequence). This CDR3 comprises 13 residues. CDR3 nucleotides: TGTGCCAGCAGCTCTTCGGAATACAATGAGCAGTTCTTC. This sequence encodes CASSSSEYNEQFF.

The V and J genes are TRBV6-1 and TRBJ1-3; no definite D call. Germline assignment: CDR1 MNHNS and CDR2 SASEGT. The CDR3 has 17 amino acids. Deletions cut 0 bases from V and 2 bases from J, with 14 bases between. The CDR3 DNA sequence: TGTGCCAGCAGTGAAGCTCCTGGACTGCCGACTGGAAACACCATATATTTT. Its protein product is CASSEAPGLPTGNTIYF.

This rearrangement joins TRBV10-1 to TRBJ2-2; the match to TRBD2 covers 7 bases. Per germline, CDR1 WNHNN and CDR2 SYGVQD (reference sequence). After removal of 1 base from V and 3 bases from J, the junction contained 5 bases not matched to a gene. The length of the CDR3 is 16 residues. CDR3 sequence reads: CASSEFRGDHTGELFF. The DNA for the CDR3 is TGCGCCAGCAGTGAGTTCCGGGGGGATCACACCGGGGAGCTGTTTTTT.

The gene calls are TRBV5-6 and TRBJ1-5; D uncertain. V gave up 2 bases and J gave up 3 bases, with 6 bases separating them. Germline V gene lookup returns CDR1 SGHDT and CDR2 YYEEEE. CDR3 size: 13 residues. As DNA, the CDR3 is TGTGCCAGCAGCTTAGGGCACAATCAGCCCCAGCATTTT. Its translation: CASSLGHNQPQHF.

This clone was seen a single time. This chain uses TRBV9 with TRBJ1-1; D ambiguous. The CDR3 has 13 amino acids. The V and J ends lost 1 base and 0 bases respectively, with 4 bases between them. Germline V CDR1 and CDR2: SGDLS, YYNGEE. CDR3 protein: CASSVKLNTEAFF. In DNA form, the CDR3 reads TGTGCCAGCAGCGTAAAGCTGAACACTGAAGCTTTCTTT.

Only one count was recorded for this clone. The V gene is TRBV3-1 (or the pseudogene TRBV3-2), the J gene TRBJ2-1; 9 positions match TRBD1. The V gene's germline CDR1 is LGHDT and CDR2 YNNKEL (reference sequence). J lost 5 bases, V lost 0 bases, and 2 bases had no gene match. This CDR3 has 15 amino acids. The DNA of the CDR3 is TGTGCCAGCAGCCAAGAGGGACAGGGTAACAATGAGCAGTTCTTC. Amino acids: CASSQEGQGNNEQFF.

The chain has TRBV25-1 and TRBJ2-3, with 9 bases that match TRBD1. J gave up 0 bases and V 6 bases, and 7 bases lay outside the gene matches. CDR3 length: 16 residues. Per germline, CDR1 MGHDK and CDR2 SYGVNS. The CDR3 reads CASSLGQGSSTDTQYF. The CDR3 coding sequence is TGTGCCAGCAGCCTAGGACAGGGGTCTAGCACAGATACGCAGTATTTT.

This sequence joins TRBV18 and TRBJ1-2; 7 positions match TRBD1. The CDR3 sequence is 13 residues long. The ends lost 4 bases at V and 4 bases at J; junction bases unmatched: 3. Per germline, CDR1 KGHSH and CDR2 LQKENI. The CDR3: CASSQDRAYGYTF. The CDR3 DNA reads as TGTGCCAGCTCACAAGACAGGGCCTATGGCTACACCTTC.